Listed here are 29 T cell receptor beta chains from one sample, sequenced in a study of blood T cell repertoires in COVID-19. Sequencing used immunoSEQ multiplex PCR; TCRdb keeps in-frame clones, though not all of them. The sample holds over 65,000 clones, roughly 80% seen once. The specimen was peripheral blood. The source of these receptors is a man aged 80 or over with active or convalescent COVID-19.

This clone has a single count. V and J are TRBV5-1 and TRBJ2-1, with TRBD1 matching over 7 bases. The CDR3 spans 14 residues. Per the germline V gene, CDR1 is SGHRS and CDR2 is YFSETQ. V lost 4 bases, J lost 0 bases, and 1 base stayed unmatched. The CDR3 DNA sequence: TGCGCCAGCAGCAGGGACAGCTCCTACAATGAGCAGTTCTTC. This encodes CASSRDSSYNEQFF.

The CDR3 sequence: CASSAPGQPKNEKLFF. The CDR3 DNA sequence: TGCGCCAGCAGCGCTCCGGGACAGCCAAAAAATGAAAAACTGTTTTTT. This chain connects TRBV10-1 to TRBJ1-4, with 7 bases that match TRBD1. This CDR3 has 16 amino acids. After removal of 6 bases from V and 5 bases from J, the junction contained 12 bases not matched to a gene. Germline-derived CDR1 and CDR2 are WNHNN and SYGVQD (reference sequence).

The CDR3 is CASSSDSNSGNTIYF. DNA for the CDR3: TGTGCCAGCAGCTCGGACAGTAACTCTGGAAACACCATATATTTT. The V call is TRBV7-8, the J call TRBJ1-3; TRBD1 might be the D (6 bases). Germline V gives CDR1 SGHVS, CDR2 FQNEAQ. The V gene lost 4 bases and the J gene lost 0 bases, with 10 bases spanning the gap. The CDR3 contains 15 residues.

The chain has TRBV5-1 and TRBJ2-3; TRBD2 aligns across 10 bases. The V gene's germline CDR1 is SGHRS and CDR2 YFSETQ. With V trimmed by 4 bases and J by 3 bases, 2 bases remained unmatched. The CDR3 has 14 residues. CDR3 protein: CASSGLAVTDTQYF. The DNA of the CDR3 is TGCGCCAGCAGCGGACTAGCGGTTACAGATACGCAGTATTTT.

The chain links TRBV9 to TRBJ2-5, with D possibly being TRBD2 (5 bases). V gave up 0 bases and J gave up 5 bases, with 17 bases separating them. The CDR3 has 16 amino acids. The germline CDR1 and CDR2 sequences are SGDLS and YYNGEE. The CDR3 loop is CASSVATSMGRETQYF. The CDR3 region has the DNA TGTGCCAGCAGCGTAGCTACTAGTATGGGCAGGGAGACCCAGTACTTC.

The chain couples TRBV11-1 to TRBJ1-1, with D hard to call. V lost 5 bases to trimming and J lost 2 bases, with 9 bases between them. The CDR3 spans 13 residues. Germline V gene lookup returns CDR1 SGHAT and CDR2 FQDESV (reference sequence). This CDR3 reads CASSTTGNTEAFF. In DNA, the CDR3 is TGTGCCAGCAGCACTACGGGTAACACTGAAGCTTTCTTT.

J is TRBJ2-3 and V is TRBV5-4; D not certain. This CDR3 has 15 amino acids. The germline V gene has CDR1 SGHNT and CDR2 YYREEE (reference sequence). V was cut by 4 bases and J by 3 bases, with 15 bases left in between. The CDR3 DNA is TGTGCCAGCAGCATAATCCCCACGGGTACAGATACGCAGTATTTT. The encoded protein is CASSIIPTGTDTQYF.

J is TRBJ2-7 and V is TRBV6-6, with D possibly being TRBD2 (5 bases). This CDR3 is built from 12 residues. Germline CDR1 and CDR2: MNHNY and SVGAGI (reference sequence). V shed 2 bases and J shed 13 bases, with 15 bases lying between them. DNA of the CDR3: TGTGCCAGCAGTTACGGGAGCCTAGAATTATACGTC. Its protein product is CASSYGSLELYV.

The V call is TRBV13, the J call TRBJ1-1, with D maybe TRBD1 (5 bases). The CDR3 is 13 amino acids. The V gene's germline CDR1 is PRHDT and CDR2 FYEKMQ (reference sequence). V was clipped by 0 bases and J by 11 bases, with 13 bases between them. In nucleotides, the CDR3 is TGTGCCAGCAGCTTAGGACGGGGGAGGGTCGCTTTCTTT. Amino acids: CASSLGRGRVAFF.

The chain recombines TRBV7-2 with TRBJ2-1, with 7 positions matching TRBD2. V lost 4 bases, J lost 5 bases, and 8 bases stayed unmatched. Germline V lookup: CDR1 SGHTA, CDR2 FQGNSA. CDR3 size: 15 residues. The CDR3 protein is CASSSRTSGNNEQFF. The CDR3, as DNA: TGTGCCAGCAGCTCCCGGACTAGTGGCAACAATGAGCAGTTCTTC.

The chain uses TRBV24-1 and TRBJ2-3; 10 bases fit TRBD1. With V trimmed by 3 bases and J by 7 bases, 6 bases remained unmatched. The CDR3 is made up of 15 amino acids. CDR1 and CDR2 from the germline V gene are KGHDR and SFDVKD. The CDR3 spells CATSDPRTGGYTQYF. CDR3 bases: TGTGCCACCAGTGATCCTCGGACAGGGGGGTATACGCAGTATTTT.

The chain recombines TRBV19 with TRBJ1-1; possible D gene TRBD1, 6 bases. The V gene lost 8 bases and the J gene lost 4 bases, with 20 bases spanning the gap. There are 15 residues in the CDR3. Germline CDR1 LNHDA, CDR2 SQIVND (reference sequence). The chain's CDR3 is CASAVTGYFSTEAFF. The CDR3 nucleotides are TGTGCCAGTGCTGTGACAGGTTACTTTAGCACTGAAGCTTTCTTT. The complete variable domain, with remaining parts taken from reference TRBV19 and TRBJ1-1, reads DGGITQSPKYLFRKEGQNVTLSCEQNLNHDAMYWYRQDPGQGLRLIYYSQIVNDFQKGDIAEGYSVSREKKESFPLTVTSAQKNPTAFYLCASAVTGYFSTEAFFGQGTRLTVV.

V gene TRBV28 combines with J gene TRBJ1-6; 7 nucleotides agree with TRBD1. The germline gives CDR1 MDHEN, CDR2 SYDVKM. There are 18 residues in the CDR3. V shed 7 bases and J 1 base; nucleotides not matched to a gene: 13. The CDR3 nucleotides are TGTGCCAGCACCGCCGGGACAGCCAGAGCTTCCTATAATTCACCCCTCCACTTT. Protein sequence: CASTAGTARASYNSPLHF.

This clone came up a few times. The chain couples TRBV2 to TRBJ1-1, with 9 bases aligning to TRBD1. The CDR3 consists of 11 residues. Germline CDR1 SNHLY, CDR2 FYNNEI. The J segment lost 11 bases and the V segment lost 9 bases, leaving 7 bases of the junction unmatched. The CDR3 nucleotides are TGTGCCAGAGAAGGACAGGGGTTGGCTTTCTTT. Protein: CAREGQGLAFF. Based on the CDR3 plus reference TRBV2 and TRBJ1-1, the full variable domain is EPEVTQTPSHQVTQMGQEVILRCVPISNHLYFYWYRQILGQKVEFLVSFYNNEISEKSEIFDDQFSVERPDGSNFTLKIRSTKLEDSAMYFCAREGQGLAFFGQGTRLTVV.

This clone has just a few counts. The rearrangement joins TRBV20-1 to TRBJ1-4; 7 bases agree with TRBD1. Germline CDR1 DFQATT, CDR2 SNEGSKA (reference sequence). After removal of 3 bases from V and 4 bases from J, the junction contained 8 bases not matched to a gene. The CDR3 is made up of 15 amino acids. The DNA for the CDR3 is TGCAGTGCTAGTCCAAGGACAGGTATTAATGAAAAACTGTTTTTT. It translates to CSASPRTGINEKLFF.

The chain employs TRBV5-6 and TRBJ1-6, with D perhaps matching TRBD1 (6 bases). CDR1 and CDR2 (germline): SGHDT, YYEEEE. This CDR3 comprises 16 residues. V lost 5 bases and J 0 bases, leaving 12 bases between the germline ends. This chain's CDR3 is CASRGHPSSYNSPLHF. The CDR3 DNA reads TGTGCCAGCAGGGGACACCCGAGCTCCTATAATTCACCCCTCCACTTT. Supplemented by reference TRBV5-6 and TRBJ1-6, the full variable domain reads DAGVTQSPTHLIKTRGQQVTLRCSPKSGHDTVSWYQQALGQGPQFIFQYYEEEERQRGNFPDRFSGHQFPNYSSELNVNALLLGDSALYLCASRGHPSSYNSPLHFGNGTRLTVT.

This clone was counted only a few times. CDR3 nucleotide sequence: TGTGCCAGCAGCCGAGGACAGGAGAGGGAGCAGTACGTC. Protein: CASSRGQEREQYV. J is TRBJ2-7 and V is TRBV6-6; 7 bases align to TRBD1. With 6 bases clipped from V and 7 bases from J, the junction kept 9 bases outside the gene matches. This CDR3 comprises 13 residues. Germline CDR1 and CDR2: MNHNY and SVGAGI (reference sequence).

V usage is TRBV7-2 and J usage is TRBJ1-6; TRBD1 matches at 7 bases. V trimming: 6 bases; J trimming: 7 bases; junction bases outside the gene matches: 6. CDR3 length: 14 amino acids. Germline CDR1 reads SGHTA; CDR2 reads FQGNSA. The CDR3 is CASRPGTANSPLHF. The CDR3 region has the DNA TGTGCCAGCAGACCCGGGACAGCAAATTCACCCCTCCACTTT.

V is TRBV11-3 and J is TRBJ2-5; 12 nucleotides line up with TRBD2. V lost 1 base to trimming and J lost 4 bases; unmatched junction nucleotides: 7. Germline V gives CDR1 SGHNT, CDR2 YENEEA. This CDR3 has 17 residues. The CDR3, as DNA: TGTGCCAGCAGCTTAGGTCTAGCGGGAGGGTTTGTAGAGACCCAGTACTTC. It yields the protein CASSLGLAGGFVETQYF.

The CDR3 sequence is CASSPQGAVEQYV. The CDR3 nucleotides are TGTGCCAGCAGCCCACAGGGGGCAGTCGAGCAGTACGTC. V gene TRBV7-9 combines with J gene TRBJ2-7, with TRBD1 matching over 9 bases. Trimming removed 5 bases from V and 6 bases from J; junction bases left unmatched: 5. The germline V gene has CDR1 SEHNR and CDR2 FQNEAQ (reference sequence). The CDR3 sequence is 13 residues long.

The genes are TRBV2 and TRBJ1-4; 8 bases line up with TRBD1. Germline V CDR1 and CDR2: SNHLY, FYNNEI. The CDR3 has 14 residues. With 4 bases clipped from V and 5 bases from J, the junction kept 3 bases outside the gene matches. The CDR3 coding sequence is TGTGCCAGCAGTGTTGCAGGGGGCAATGAAAAACTGTTTTTT. Translating it yields CASSVAGGNEKLFF.

The rearrangement links TRBV18 to TRBJ2-1; D remains ambiguous. Germline CDR1 is KGHSH and CDR2 is LQKENI. With 3 bases removed from V and 6 bases from J, the gap between germline ends came to 3 bases. The CDR3 runs to 11 residues. The CDR3 sequence: CASSPANEQFF. The CDR3 coding sequence is TGTGCCAGCTCACCGGCCAATGAGCAGTTCTTC. Based on the CDR3 plus reference TRBV18 and TRBJ2-1, the full variable domain is NAGVMQNPRHLVRRRGQEARLRCSPMKGHSHVYWYRQLPEEGLKFMVYLQKENIIDESGMPKERFSAEFPKEGPSILRIQQVVRGDSAAYFCASSPANEQFFGPGTRLTVL.

This rearrangement joins TRBV18 to TRBJ2-6, with D uncertain. The CDR3 consists of 15 residues. V lost 4 bases and J 1 base, leaving 8 bases between the germline ends. The germline V gene encodes CDR1 KGHSH and CDR2 LQKENI. The CDR3 coding sequence is TGTGCCAGCTCACGAACACTATCTGGGGCCAACGTCCTGACTTTC. Translation gives CASSRTLSGANVLTF.

This clone was found a few times. The gene calls are TRBV11-2 and TRBJ2-3; TRBD1 agrees at 7 bases. Germline values: CDR1 SGHAT, CDR2 FQNNGV. The CDR3 totals 13 residues. J lost 2 bases, V lost 7 bases, and 3 bases had no gene match. As DNA, the CDR3 is TGTGCCAGCACCGGGACAGCCACAGATACGCAGTATTTT. This sequence encodes CASTGTATDTQYF.

In nucleotides, the CDR3 is TGTGCCTGGAGCCTTACTGGTGATACGCAGTATTTT. Translation: CAWSLTGDTQYF. This chain connects TRBV30 to TRBJ2-3; D remains ambiguous. Germline loops: CDR1 GTSNPN, CDR2 SVGIG (reference sequence). Trimming pared 3 bases from V and 6 bases from J, leaving 10 bases between. The CDR3 is 12 amino acids.

The genes are TRBV6-5 and TRBJ1-5, with a possible D match to TRBD1 (6 bases). The CDR3 is 15 residues long. V was shortened by 0 bases and J by 6 bases, with 12 bases between the two germline ends. The germline CDR1 and CDR2 sequences are MNHEY and SVGAGI. The chain's CDR3 is CASSYSNRGFQPQHF. The CDR3 nucleotides read TGTGCCAGCAGTTACTCGAATAGGGGGTTTCAGCCCCAGCATTTT.

This clone has a single count. J is TRBJ1-2 and V is TRBV27; D gene unclear. This CDR3 is 12 amino acids long. Trimming removed 4 bases at V and 8 bases at J, with 11 bases between. From germline, CDR1 is MNHEY and CDR2 SMNVEV (reference sequence). The DNA for the CDR3 is TGTGCCAGCAGTTCGGGAATCGGGGGCTACACCTTC. This codes for CASSSGIGGYTF.

The chain is built from TRBV19 and TRBJ1-3, with D unresolved. This CDR3 comprises 14 residues. Trimming shortened V by 3 bases and J by 2 bases, and 8 bases separated the two germline ends. The germline CDR1 and CDR2 sequences are LNHDA and SQIVND (reference sequence). In nucleotides, the CDR3 is TGTGCCAGTAGTATGTCGGGAACTGGAAACACCATATATTTT. This codes for CASSMSGTGNTIYF.

The DNA of the CDR3 is TGTGCCAGCAGGGCTAGCCTTGAAAAACTGTTTTTT. Protein sequence: CASRASLEKLFF. The chain is built from TRBV2 and TRBJ1-4; D remains unclear. Germline CDR1 and CDR2: SNHLY and FYNNEI. V lost 6 bases, J lost 7 bases, and 9 bases lay in between. There are 12 residues in the CDR3.